What follows is one T cell receptor (beta chain) and its context. Its antigen remains unknown. Produced via immunoSEQ multiplex PCR; TCRdb's table is partial and in-frame only. The data hold 65,000 or so clones, with about 91% observed a single time. The record originates from a study of cytomegalovirus exposure and HLA in healthy donors. Germline CDR1 reads SGHDN; CDR2 reads FVKESK. Trimming took off 4 bases at V and 6 bases at J, with 19 bases between the two ends. This CDR3 has 15 residues. Broader study findings: Cytomegalovirus-associated TCR beta chains were listed, numbering around 150.

Sequencing was done on a sample of PBMCs. This sequence joins TRBV14 and TRBJ2-7; maybe TRBD2 (6 bases). The sequence derives from a woman between 18 and 29 years old in good health and CMV-seronegative. CDR3 sequence (DNA): TGTGCCAGCAGCCTCAACGTAGGGACTTCCAGCGAGCAGTACTTC. It yields the protein CASSLNVGTSSEQYF. Full variable domain (rest looked up from reference TRBV14 and TRBJ2-7): EAGVTQFPSHSVIEKGQTVTLRCDPISGHDNLYWYRRVMGKEIKFLLHFVKESKQDESGMPNNRFLAERTGGTYSTLKVQPAELEDSGVYFCASSLNVGTSSEQYFGPGTRLTVT.